This T cell receptor beta chain was captured in a study of cytomegalovirus exposure and HLA in healthy donors. The protocol was immunoSEQ multiplex PCR, while the TCRdb copy is restricted to in-frame clones and leaves out a portion. This table has 150,000 to 200,000 clones, roughly 90% appearing once. For this clone: Antigen specificity is unknown.

CDR1 is SGHTA, CDR2 FQGNSA, per germline. The CDR3 runs to 12 residues. Between the trimmed V and J ends, which lost 1 base and 4 bases, there was a span of 5 bases. Study-level results: Using the classifier, cytomegalovirus status was reportedly diagnosed with high specificity and sensitivity.

Sequencing input: PBMCs. The rearrangement joins TRBV7-2 to TRBJ2-7; the D is unclear. This TCR derives from a man between 18 and 29 years old in good health and CMV-seropositive. The CDR3 DNA sequence: TGTGCCAGCAGCTTAGTGCTATACGAGCAGTACTTC. Its translation is CASSLVLYEQYF. Full variable domain (rest looked up from reference TRBV7-2 and TRBJ2-7): GAGVSQSPSNKVTEKGKDVELRCDPISGHTALYWYRQSLGQGLEFLIYFQGNSAPDKSGLPSDRFSAERTGGSVSTLTIQRTQQEDSAVYLCASSLVLYEQYFGPGTRLTVT.